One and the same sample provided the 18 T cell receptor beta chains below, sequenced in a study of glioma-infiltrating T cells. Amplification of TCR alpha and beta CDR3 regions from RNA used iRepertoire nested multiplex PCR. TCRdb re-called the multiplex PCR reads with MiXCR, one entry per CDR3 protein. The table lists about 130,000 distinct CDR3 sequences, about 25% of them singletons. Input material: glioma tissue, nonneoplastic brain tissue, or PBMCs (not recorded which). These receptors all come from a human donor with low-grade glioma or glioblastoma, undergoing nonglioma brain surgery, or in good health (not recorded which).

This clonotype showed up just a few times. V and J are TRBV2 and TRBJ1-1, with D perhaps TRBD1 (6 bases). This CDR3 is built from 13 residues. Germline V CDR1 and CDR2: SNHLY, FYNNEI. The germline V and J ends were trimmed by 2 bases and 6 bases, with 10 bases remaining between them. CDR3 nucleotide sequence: TGTGCCAGCAGTGAATTAGGGGGTTCTGAAGCTTTCTTT. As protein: CASSELGGSEAFF.

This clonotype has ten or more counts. CDR3 protein: CASSLSSGLETQYF. CDR3 nucleotides: TGTGCCAGCAGTTTATCCTCAGGGTTGGAGACCCAGTACTTC. This sequence joins TRBV12-3 or TRBV12-4 and TRBJ2-5; a possible D gene is TRBD1 (5 bases). CDR3 size: 14 residues. V was shortened by 2 bases and J by 5 bases, with 12 bases between the two germline ends.

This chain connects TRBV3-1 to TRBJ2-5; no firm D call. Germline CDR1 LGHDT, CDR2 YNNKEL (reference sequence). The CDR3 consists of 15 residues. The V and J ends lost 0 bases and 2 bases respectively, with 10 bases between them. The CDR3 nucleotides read TGTGCCAGCAGCCAAGATCCGGTGCGACAAGAGACCCAGTACTTC. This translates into CASSQDPVRQETQYF.

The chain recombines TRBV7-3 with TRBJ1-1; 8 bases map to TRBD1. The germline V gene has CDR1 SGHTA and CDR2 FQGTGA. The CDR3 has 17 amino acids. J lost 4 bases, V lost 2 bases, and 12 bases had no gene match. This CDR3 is CASSLHGQGRGGTEAFF. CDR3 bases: TGTGCCAGCAGCTTACACGGACAGGGAAGGGGGGGCACTGAAGCTTTCTTT.

CDR3 loop: CSVRQVDTYEQYV. The CDR3 bases are TGCAGCGTTCGACAGGTGGACACCTACGAGCAGTACGTC. The chain combines TRBV29-1 with TRBJ2-7, with D tentatively TRBD1 (6 bases). CDR3 length: 13 residues. V lost 5 bases and J lost 2, with 13 bases in between. Germline-derived CDR1 and CDR2 are SQVTM and ANQGSEA.

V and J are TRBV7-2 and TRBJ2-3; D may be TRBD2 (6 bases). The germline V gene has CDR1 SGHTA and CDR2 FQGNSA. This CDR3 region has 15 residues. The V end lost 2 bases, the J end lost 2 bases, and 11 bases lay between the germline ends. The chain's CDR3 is CASSLLRGFTDTQYF. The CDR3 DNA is TGTGCCAGCAGCTTACTGCGGGGATTCACAGATACGCAGTATTTT.

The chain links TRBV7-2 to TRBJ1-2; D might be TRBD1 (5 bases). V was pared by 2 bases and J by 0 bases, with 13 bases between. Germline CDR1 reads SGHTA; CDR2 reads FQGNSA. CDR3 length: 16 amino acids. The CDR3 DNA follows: TGTGCCAGCAGCTTAATCTCAGGGAGTACTAACTATGGCTACACCTTC. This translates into CASSLISGSTNYGYTF.

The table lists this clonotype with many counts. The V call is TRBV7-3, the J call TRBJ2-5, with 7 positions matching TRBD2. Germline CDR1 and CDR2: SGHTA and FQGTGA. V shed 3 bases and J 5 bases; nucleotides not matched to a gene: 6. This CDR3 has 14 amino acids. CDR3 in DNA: TGTGCCAGCAGCTTGGACGCGGGGGAGGAGACCCAGTACTTC. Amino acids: CASSLDAGEETQYF.

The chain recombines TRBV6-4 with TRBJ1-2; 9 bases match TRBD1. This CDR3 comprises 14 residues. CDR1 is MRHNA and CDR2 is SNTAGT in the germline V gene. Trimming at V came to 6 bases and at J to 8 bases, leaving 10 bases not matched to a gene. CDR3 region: CASSAGTGLTGYTF. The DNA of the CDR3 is TGTGCCAGCAGCGCCGGGACAGGGTTGACCGGCTACACCTTC.

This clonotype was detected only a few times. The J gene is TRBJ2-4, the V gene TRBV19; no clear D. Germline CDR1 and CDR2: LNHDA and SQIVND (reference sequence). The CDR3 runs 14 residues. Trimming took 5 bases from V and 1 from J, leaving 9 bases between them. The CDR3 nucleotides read TGTGCCAGTAGTGCTCAGTGGGCCAAAAACATTCAGTACTTC. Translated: CASSAQWAKNIQYF.

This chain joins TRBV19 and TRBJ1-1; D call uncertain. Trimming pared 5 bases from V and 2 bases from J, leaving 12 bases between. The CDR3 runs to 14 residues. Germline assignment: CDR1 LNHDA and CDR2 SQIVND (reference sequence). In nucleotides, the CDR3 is TGTGCCAGTAGTGCACTGATCTATAACACTGAAGCTTTCTTT. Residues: CASSALIYNTEAFF.

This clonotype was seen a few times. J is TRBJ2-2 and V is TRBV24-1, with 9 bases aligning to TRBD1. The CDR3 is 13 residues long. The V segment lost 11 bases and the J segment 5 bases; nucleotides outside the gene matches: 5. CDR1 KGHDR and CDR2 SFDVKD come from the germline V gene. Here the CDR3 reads CASRQGETGELFF. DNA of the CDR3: TGTGCCAGTAGACAGGGGGAAACCGGGGAGCTGTTTTTT.

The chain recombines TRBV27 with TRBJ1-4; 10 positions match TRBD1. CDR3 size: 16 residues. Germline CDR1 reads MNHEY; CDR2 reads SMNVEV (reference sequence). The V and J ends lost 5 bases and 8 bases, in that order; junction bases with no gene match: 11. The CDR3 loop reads CASSQPGTGVGEKLFF. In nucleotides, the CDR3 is TGTGCCAGCAGTCAACCTGGGACAGGGGTGGGAGAAAAACTGTTTTTT.

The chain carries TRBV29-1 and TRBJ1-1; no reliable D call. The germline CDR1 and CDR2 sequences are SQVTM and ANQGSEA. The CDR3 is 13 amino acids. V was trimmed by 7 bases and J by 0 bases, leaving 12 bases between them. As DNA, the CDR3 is TGCAGCGGGTCAGAGCCTCTGAACACTGAAGCTTTCTTT. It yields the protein CSGSEPLNTEAFF.

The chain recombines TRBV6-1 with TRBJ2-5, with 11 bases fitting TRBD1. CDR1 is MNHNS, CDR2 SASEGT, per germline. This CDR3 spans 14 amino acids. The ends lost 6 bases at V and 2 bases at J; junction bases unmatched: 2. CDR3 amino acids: CASRWDRGQETQYF. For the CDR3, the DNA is TGTGCCAGCAGATGGGACAGGGGGCAAGAGACCCAGTACTTC.

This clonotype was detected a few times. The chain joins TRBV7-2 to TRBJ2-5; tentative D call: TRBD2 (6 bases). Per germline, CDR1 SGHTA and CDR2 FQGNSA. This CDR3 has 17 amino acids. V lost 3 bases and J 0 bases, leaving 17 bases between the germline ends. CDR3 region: CASSLGSRGANQETQYF. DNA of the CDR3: TGTGCCAGCAGCTTGGGCTCTCGCGGGGCGAACCAAGAGACCCAGTACTTC.

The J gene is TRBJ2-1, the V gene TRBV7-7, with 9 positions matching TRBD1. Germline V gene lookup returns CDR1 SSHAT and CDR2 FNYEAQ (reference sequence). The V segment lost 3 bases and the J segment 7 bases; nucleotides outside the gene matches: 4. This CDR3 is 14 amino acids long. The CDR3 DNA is TGTGCCAGCAGCTTGAACAGGGGGCGGAATGAGCAGTTCTTC. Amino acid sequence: CASSLNRGRNEQFF.

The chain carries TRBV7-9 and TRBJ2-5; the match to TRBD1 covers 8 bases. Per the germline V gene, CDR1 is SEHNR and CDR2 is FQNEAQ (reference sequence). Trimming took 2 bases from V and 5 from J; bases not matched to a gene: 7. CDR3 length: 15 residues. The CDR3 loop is CASSLQGAIGETQYF. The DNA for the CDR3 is TGTGCCAGCAGCTTACAGGGGGCGATCGGGGAGACCCAGTACTTC.